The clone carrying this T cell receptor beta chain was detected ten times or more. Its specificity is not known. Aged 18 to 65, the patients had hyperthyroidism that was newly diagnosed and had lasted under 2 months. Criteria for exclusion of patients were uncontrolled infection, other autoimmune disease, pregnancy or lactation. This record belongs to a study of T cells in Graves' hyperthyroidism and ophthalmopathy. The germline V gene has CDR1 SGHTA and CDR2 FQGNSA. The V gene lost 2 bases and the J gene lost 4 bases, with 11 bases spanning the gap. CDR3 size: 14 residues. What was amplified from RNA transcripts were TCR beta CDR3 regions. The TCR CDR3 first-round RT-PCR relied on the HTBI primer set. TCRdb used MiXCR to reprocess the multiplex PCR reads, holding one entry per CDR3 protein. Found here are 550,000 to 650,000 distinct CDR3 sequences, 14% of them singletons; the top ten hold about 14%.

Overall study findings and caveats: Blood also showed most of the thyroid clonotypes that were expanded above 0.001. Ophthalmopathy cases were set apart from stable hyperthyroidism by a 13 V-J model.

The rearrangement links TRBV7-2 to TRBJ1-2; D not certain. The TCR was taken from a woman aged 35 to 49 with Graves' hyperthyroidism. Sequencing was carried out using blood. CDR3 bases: TGTGCCAGCAGCTTACATGAGGGTCCCTATGGCTACACCTTC. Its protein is CASSLHEGPYGYTF.